This T cell receptor (beta chain) was sequenced for a study of shared clonotypes between healthy human individuals. The study, taken as a whole, reports: Unshared clonotypes carried lower generation probabilities than those common to all four donors. For naive CD4 cells, roughly 4.6% of clonotypes were shared across a handful of donors.

V was clipped by 4 bases and J by 0 bases; unmatched bases: 5. CDR3 length: 15 residues. Germline V gene sequence: CDR1 SGHTA, CDR2 FQGNSA. CD45RO-negative, CCR7-selected cells formed the naive CD8 fraction, which excluded terminally differentiated effector memory CD45RA+ cells. Generated by immunoSEQ multiplex PCR, the TCRdb table keeps only in-frame clones and is missing some. Here the sample spans roughly 2 million clones, around 96% being singletons. This clone was detected once. No antigen is known for it. The J gene is TRBJ2-7, the V gene TRBV7-2, with 8 nucleotides matching TRBD1. Sequences were obtained from naive CD8+ T cells sorted from blood. This TCR was recovered from a man aged 18 to 30 in good health. DNA for the CDR3: TGTGCCAGCAGCTCACAGGGGGAAGCCTCCTACGAGCAGTACTTC. Amino acids: CASSSQGEASYEQYF.